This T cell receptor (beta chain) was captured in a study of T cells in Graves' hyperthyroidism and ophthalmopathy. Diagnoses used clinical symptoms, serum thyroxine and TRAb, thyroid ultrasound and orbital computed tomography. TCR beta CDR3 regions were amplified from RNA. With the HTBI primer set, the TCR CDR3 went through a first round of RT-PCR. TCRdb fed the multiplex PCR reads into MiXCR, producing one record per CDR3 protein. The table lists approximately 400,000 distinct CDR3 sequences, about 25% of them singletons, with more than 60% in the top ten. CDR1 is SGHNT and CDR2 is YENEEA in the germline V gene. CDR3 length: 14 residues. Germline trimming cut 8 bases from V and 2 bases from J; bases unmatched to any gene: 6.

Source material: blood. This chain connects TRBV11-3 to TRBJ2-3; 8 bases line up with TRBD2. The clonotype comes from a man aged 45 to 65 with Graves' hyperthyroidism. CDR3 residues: CASCTSGYTDTQYF. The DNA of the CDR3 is TGTGCCAGCTGCACTAGCGGTTACACAGATACGCAGTATTTT.